These 21 T cell receptor beta chains were sequenced from one sample in a study of cytomegalovirus exposure and HLA in healthy donors. Both 60 Vbeta primers and 13 Jbeta primers went into the PCR. Profiled with immunoSEQ multiplex PCR; TCRdb holds only in-frame clones, not every one. The data contain around 140,000 clones, about four fifths of them singletons. The sample comprised PBMCs. Receptors originate from a man aged 35-49 years in good health and CMV-seronegative.

The V gene is TRBV30, the J gene TRBJ1-2, with 11 positions matching TRBD1. Germline loops: CDR1 GTSNPN, CDR2 SVGIG (reference sequence). CDR3 size: 16 residues. The trim removed 4 bases at V and 4 bases at J, leaving 11 bases unmatched. The CDR3 DNA sequence: TGTGCCTGGATGGGGAGACCGGGACAGGGGGTCTATGGCTACACCTTC. Translated, it gives CAWMGRPGQGVYGYTF.

The gene calls are TRBV6-6 and TRBJ2-7; 7 bases fit TRBD1. This CDR3 spans 13 amino acids. The germline gives CDR1 MNHNY, CDR2 SVGAGI (reference sequence). Trimming removed 6 bases from V and 5 bases from J; junction bases left unmatched: 7. CDR3 sequence: CASRLDRAHEQYF. The CDR3 coding sequence is TGTGCCAGCAGATTAGACAGGGCCCACGAGCAGTACTTC.

This clone has only a few counts. The gene calls are TRBV27 and TRBJ1-1; D not certain. Germline CDR1 and CDR2: MNHEY and SMNVEV (reference sequence). Deletions cut 2 bases from V and 3 bases from J, with 10 bases between. This CDR3 region has 14 residues. For the CDR3, the DNA is TGTGCCAGCAGTTTAGTAAGGAGGGACACTGAAGCTTTCTTT. This translates into CASSLVRRDTEAFF.

This chain connects TRBV28 to TRBJ1-2; D may be TRBD1 (6 bases). This CDR3 is 11 amino acids long. V gave up 8 bases and J gave up 8 bases, with 12 bases separating them. Germline V gives CDR1 MDHEN, CDR2 SYDVKM. CDR3 DNA sequence: TGTGCCAGCCGTTCCAGGGGAGGCTACACCTTC. Protein sequence: CASRSRGGYTF.

The chain couples TRBV10-3 to TRBJ2-1; D is possibly TRBD1 (6 bases). V shed 6 bases and J shed 10 bases, with 19 bases lying between them. Per germline, CDR1 ENHRY and CDR2 SYGVKD. The CDR3 length is 14 residues. The CDR3 sequence is CAISQGPHSIEQFF. The CDR3 DNA sequence: TGTGCCATCAGCCAGGGGCCCCACTCCATAGAGCAGTTCTTC.

The chain combines TRBV7-8 with TRBJ2-7; D ambiguous. The CDR3 extends over 13 amino acids. V lost 4 bases and J lost 2, with 9 bases in between. The V gene's germline CDR1 is SGHVS and CDR2 FQNEAQ. In DNA form, the CDR3 reads TGTGCCAGCAGCTACTTGAGTGCCTACGAGCAGTACTTC. Translated: CASSYLSAYEQYF.

The genes are TRBV12-5 and TRBJ2-1, with a weak D call TRBD2 (5 bases). This CDR3 spans 17 amino acids. Germline V gives CDR1 LGHNT, CDR2 FRNRAP. The V and J ends lost 0 bases and 3 bases respectively, with 15 bases between them. DNA of the CDR3: TGTGCTAGTGGTTTGGTAATCATTAGAGGGAGCTACAATGAGCAGTTCTTC. Translated: CASGLVIIRGSYNEQFF.

The chain recombines TRBV15 with TRBJ2-5, with TRBD1 matching 8 bases. The DNA end favors TRBJ2-7, so the J call may be wrong. Germline V gene data show CDR1 as LNHNV and CDR2 as YYDKDF (reference sequence). CDR3 size: 16 residues. DNA of the CDR3: TGTGCCACTTGGGGGGCGGCGGGGACAGGTCCCTACGAGCAGTACTTC. Its protein is CATWGAAGTGPYEQYF.

V usage is TRBV19 and J usage is TRBJ2-7; D is possibly TRBD1 (5 bases). Trimming stripped 1 base from V and 3 bases from J, with 10 bases between. The CDR3 consists of 14 residues. In germline, CDR1 is LNHDA, CDR2 SQIVND (reference sequence). Here the CDR3 reads CASSIVHQGYEQYF. CDR3 DNA: TGTGCCAGTAGTATAGTCCACCAGGGCTACGAGCAGTACTTC.

In its sample, this clone was seen once. This chain connects TRBV9 to TRBJ2-2, with 9 bases matching TRBD2. CDR1 SGDLS and CDR2 YYNGEE come from the germline V gene. V lost 0 bases and J lost 3; bases outside the gene matches: 3. The CDR3 runs to 16 residues. The CDR3 sequence: CASSVVGLAHTGELFF. DNA for the CDR3: TGTGCCAGCAGCGTAGTGGGACTAGCACACACCGGGGAGCTGTTTTTT. Supplemented by reference TRBV9 and TRBJ2-2, the full variable domain reads DSGVTQTPKHLITATGQRVTLRCSPRSGDLSVYWYQQSLDQGLQFLIQYYNGEERAKGNILERFSAQQFPDLHSELNLSSLELGDSALYFCASSVVGLAHTGELFFGEGSRLTVL.

This clone is a singleton in its sample. This chain links TRBV5-1 with TRBJ2-5; 7 bases are shared with TRBD1. Judging by the DNA end, TRBJ2-7 fits better; the J call may be wrong. Germline CDR1 and CDR2: SGHRS and YFSETQ. The CDR3 is 14 amino acids. CDR3 amino acids: CASTRDSPSYEQYF. The DNA for the CDR3 is TGCGCCAGCACAAGGGACAGCCCCTCCTACGAGCAGTACTTC.

The chain uses TRBV5-1 and TRBJ2-3; the match to TRBD2 covers 7 bases. The V segment lost 0 bases and the J segment 8 bases; nucleotides outside the gene matches: 9. Germline V lookup: CDR1 SGHRS, CDR2 YFSETQ. The CDR3 totals 15 residues. The CDR3 here is CASSLVGLAEITQYF. The CDR3 region has the DNA TGCGCCAGCAGCTTGGTGGGTCTAGCGGAGATTACGCAGTATTTT.

This clone was recorded once. The chain employs TRBV29-1 and TRBJ1-1; 7 nucleotides agree with TRBD1. The CDR3 is 15 residues long. Germline V gene data show CDR1 as SQVTM and CDR2 as ANQGSEA. Trimming took 6 bases from V and 1 from J; bases not matched to a gene: 11. In nucleotides, the CDR3 is TGCAGCGTACAGGGGTCTATGTTCGGGAACACTGAAGCTTTCTTT. This codes for CSVQGSMFGNTEAFF.

This chain connects TRBV6-4 to TRBJ1-2; no definite D call. Per germline, CDR1 MRHNA and CDR2 SNTAGT. V lost 8 bases and J 7 bases, leaving 8 bases between the germline ends. The CDR3 length is 10 residues. CDR3 loop: CASYSGGYTF. The CDR3 nucleotides are TGTGCCAGCTACTCCGGTGGCTACACCTTC.

The sample holds a few counts of this clone. The gene calls are TRBV6-4 and TRBJ2-1; perhaps TRBD2 as D (7 bases). This CDR3 comprises 15 residues. V was clipped by 6 bases and J by 6 bases, with 18 bases between them. CDR1 and CDR2 (germline): MRHNA, SNTAGT. The CDR3, as DNA: TGTGCCAGCAGAAGGGACACGGCGGGGGTCAATGAGCAGTTCTTC. Its protein is CASRRDTAGVNEQFF.

In regard to this clone: The same CDR3 also results from other DNA sequences found in this sample. V is TRBV6-5 and J is TRBJ1-2, with D possibly being TRBD1 (6 bases). The CDR3 has 15 amino acids. Germline CDR1 MNHEY, CDR2 SVGAGI. The V gene lost 4 bases and the J gene lost 8 bases, with 20 bases spanning the gap. This chain's CDR3 is CASSSSGTPAGGYTF. In DNA form, the CDR3 reads TGTGCCAGCAGTTCCTCTGGGACACCGGCGGGCGGCTACACCTTC.

The chain is built from TRBV9 and TRBJ1-1; 7 nucleotides align to TRBD1. Germline V lookup: CDR1 SGDLS, CDR2 YYNGEE. V shed 0 bases, J shed 4 bases, and the junction held 6 bases outside the gene matches. The CDR3 is 15 amino acids. The DNA for the CDR3 is TGTGCCAGCAGCGTAGGTGCAGGGGGTGGCACTGAAGCTTTCTTT. Its protein is CASSVGAGGGTEAFF.

This clone was seen only once. The chain combines TRBV28 with TRBJ2-4; TRBD2 is a possible D gene (6 bases). Trimming removed 6 bases from V and 0 bases from J, with 12 bases in between. CDR3 length equals 15 residues. Germline assignment: CDR1 MDHEN and CDR2 SYDVKM. The CDR3 DNA is TGTGCCAGCAGCCCCCAGGGACTAGCCAAAAACATTCAGTACTTC. Its translation is CASSPQGLAKNIQYF.

This chain links TRBV6-1 with TRBJ2-5; TRBD2 matches at 13 bases. Germline loops: CDR1 MNHNS, CDR2 SASEGT. V lost 6 bases and J lost 5; bases outside the gene matches: 6. The CDR3 is made up of 15 amino acids. The CDR3 spells CASSLQTSGGETQYF. The DNA for the CDR3 is TGTGCCAGCAGCCTTCAGACTAGCGGGGGGGAGACCCAGTACTTC.

The rearrangement uses TRBV5-1 and TRBJ2-5, with TRBD1 matching 8 bases. Germline V lookup: CDR1 SGHRS, CDR2 YFSETQ. V was pared by 8 bases and J by 4 bases, with 16 bases of the junction left unmatched. This CDR3 comprises 16 residues. CDR3 bases: TGCGCCAGTTCTTCCTTCCTTCAGGGGGCGTCAGAGACCCAGTACTTC. It specifies CASSSFLQGASETQYF.

The V gene is TRBV19, the J gene TRBJ1-1, with 7 bases that match TRBD1. Trimming at V came to 6 bases and at J to 3 bases, leaving 10 bases not matched to a gene. The CDR3 contains 15 residues. Germline V gives CDR1 LNHDA, CDR2 SQIVND (reference sequence). CDR3 sequence reads: CASRVRGPGDTEAFF. CDR3 coding DNA: TGTGCCAGTAGAGTTAGGGGGCCTGGTGACACTGAAGCTTTCTTT.